The 27 T cell receptor beta chains listed next were all sequenced from one sample in a study of T cells in Graves' hyperthyroidism and ophthalmopathy. TCR beta CDR3 regions were amplified from RNA. The HTBI set primed first-round TCR CDR3 RT-PCR. TCRdb independently ran MiXCR on the multiplex PCR reads; one entry per CDR3 protein. The data show a few hundred thousand distinct CDR3 sequences, under 20% seen once. The sample taken for sequencing was blood. These receptors originate from a man between 18 and 35 years old with Graves' ophthalmopathy.

V and J are TRBV7-9 and TRBJ2-7, with D tentatively TRBD2 (5 bases). The germline gives CDR1 SEHNR, CDR2 FQNEAQ (reference sequence). The CDR3 contains 15 residues. V lost 10 bases to trimming and J lost 5 bases, with 24 bases between them. Here the CDR3 DNA reads TGTGCCACCGATGAGTGGGTAGAGGGTTCGGACGAGCAGTACTTC. Translating it yields CATDEWVEGSDEQYF.

This clonotype has more than one count but fewer than ten. The DNA of the CDR3 is TGTGCCAGCAGCTTAACGGCGCCGGGGACCTACAATGAGCAGTTCTTC. It codes for CASSLTAPGTYNEQFF. V gene TRBV7-3 combines with J gene TRBJ2-1, with TRBD2 as a possible D gene (5 bases). Germline values: CDR1 SGHTA, CDR2 FQGTGA. The CDR3 length is 16 residues. Trimming pared 0 bases from V and 2 bases from J, leaving 11 bases between.

This chain joins TRBV6-2 or TRBV6-3 and TRBJ2-1, with 12 bases that match TRBD2. The length of the CDR3 is 16 residues. J lost 0 bases, V lost 6 bases, and 3 bases had no gene match. Per the germline V gene, CDR1 is MNHEY and CDR2 is SVGEGT. The CDR3 DNA sequence: TGTGCCAGCAGACTGGGACTAGCGGGCTCCTACAATGAGCAGTTCTTC. This encodes CASRLGLAGSYNEQFF.

This chain connects TRBV5-1 to TRBJ2-5, with D possibly TRBD2 on 6 matching bases. This CDR3 contains 14 residues. Trimming stripped 0 bases from V and 5 bases from J, with 11 bases between. Looked up from germline, CDR1 is SGHRS and CDR2 is YFSETQ. CDR3: CASSLAGGGETQYF. In DNA, the CDR3 is TGCGCCAGCAGCTTGGCCGGCGGAGGGGAGACCCAGTACTTC.

This clonotype has only one observation. The CDR3 carries no conserved terminal phenylalanine or tryptophan, so it likely arises from a read error. The rearrangement uses TRBV19 and TRBJ2-2; TRBD1 agrees at 7 bases. The V gene's germline CDR1 is LNHDA and CDR2 SQIVND (reference sequence). The length of the CDR3 is 13 residues. V was clipped by 8 bases and J by 6 bases; unmatched bases: 6. This CDR3 reads CASWTGLAGELFL. For the CDR3, the DNA is TGTGCCAGTTGGACAGGACTTGCCGGGGAGCTGTTTCTT.

The chain carries TRBV18 and TRBJ2-5; 7 nucleotides align to TRBD2. Germline V gene sequence: CDR1 KGHSH, CDR2 LQKENI. There are 15 residues in the CDR3. V lost 3 bases to trimming and J lost 5 bases; unmatched junction nucleotides: 9. CDR3 protein: CASSPPGLQTETQYF. The CDR3 DNA reads as TGTGCCAGCTCACCTCCGGGACTACAAACGGAGACCCAGTACTTC.

V gene TRBV12-3 or TRBV12-4 combines with J gene TRBJ2-1, with unresolved D. Trimming stripped 6 bases from V and 6 bases from J, with 12 bases between. CDR3 length: 13 amino acids. CDR3 DNA: TGTGCCAGCAGAGACACCCACCGCAATGAGCAGTTCTTC. Translated, it gives CASRDTHRNEQFF.

This clonotype has ten or more counts. The CDR3 spells CASSQGSVRGEKLFF. The CDR3 DNA reads as TGTGCCAGCAGCCAAGGCAGTGTAAGAGGGGAAAAACTGTTTTTT. The rearrangement uses TRBV3-1 and TRBJ1-4; D gene ambiguous. CDR3 length: 15 residues. The germline V and J ends were trimmed by 1 base and 8 bases, with 14 bases remaining between them. In germline, CDR1 is LGHDT, CDR2 YNNKEL (reference sequence).

This clonotype occurred a few times. This rearrangement joins TRBV10-3 to TRBJ1-2, with D possibly being TRBD1 (5 bases). V was pared by 8 bases and J by 4 bases, with 8 bases between. CDR3 length: 11 residues. Germline V gene data show CDR1 as ENHRY and CDR2 as SYGVKD. The CDR3 DNA follows: TGTGCCATCGGGGACTCCTATGGCTACACCTTC. Amino acid sequence: CAIGDSYGYTF.

This clonotype was recorded a few times. One end of the junction is discordant with germline, which a read error may explain. V is TRBV7-7 and J is TRBJ2-3, with TRBD2 matching over 12 bases. Germline CDR1 is SSHAT and CDR2 is FNYEAQ (reference sequence). The CDR3 consists of 15 residues. CDR3 amino acids: CASSLAGGPFDTQYF. CDR3 DNA sequence: TGTGCTAGCAGCCTAGCGGGGGGGCCATTCGATACGCAGTATTTT.

The V gene is TRBV29-1, the J gene TRBJ1-2; D gene uncertain. Trimming removed 5 bases at V and 4 bases at J, with 26 bases between. The CDR3 totals 17 residues. In germline, CDR1 is SQVTM, CDR2 ANQGSEA. The CDR3 nucleotides are TGCAGCGTTCCCTCCTTCATGGAGGGCAGTCCAATCTATGGCTACACCTTC. Translated, it gives CSVPSFMEGSPIYGYTF.

This clonotype was recorded many times. This chain connects TRBV11-2 to TRBJ1-1, with TRBD1 matching over 11 bases. The V gene end was trimmed by 6 bases and the J gene end by 7 bases; junction bases not matched to a gene: 4. This CDR3 is built from 13 residues. Germline V CDR1 and CDR2: SGHAT, FQNNGV. This chain's CDR3 is CASSLDRGLEAFF. Here the CDR3 DNA reads TGTGCCAGCAGTTTGGACAGGGGGCTTGAAGCTTTCTTT.

The table lists this clonotype with many counts. The V and J genes are TRBV20-1 and TRBJ2-7, with 9 bases that match TRBD2. Germline assignment: CDR1 DFQATT and CDR2 SNEGSKA (reference sequence). J was trimmed by 6 bases and V by 3 bases; bases with no gene match: 6. This CDR3 has 13 residues. For the CDR3, the DNA is TGCAGTGCTAGCGCTAGCGGGGTTCCCGAGCAGTACTTC. This codes for CSASASGVPEQYF.

The chain recombines TRBV9 with TRBJ2-7; either TRBD1 or TRBD2 may supply D (5 bases each). Germline V CDR1 and CDR2: SGDLS, YYNGEE. Trimming pared 0 bases from V and 3 bases from J, leaving 10 bases between. This CDR3 comprises 14 residues. CDR3: CASSVGGLGYEQYF. The CDR3 region has the DNA TGTGCCAGCAGCGTAGGGGGGTTAGGCTACGAGCAGTACTTC.

The chain has TRBV29-1 and TRBJ2-7; tentatively, D is TRBD1 or TRBD2 (6 bases each). V was shortened by 2 bases and J by 0 bases, with 14 bases between the two germline ends. Germline V lookup: CDR1 SQVTM, CDR2 ANQGSEA. The CDR3 has 15 residues. The CDR3: CSVESTRGPSYEQYF. The CDR3 DNA follows: TGCAGCGTTGAATCCACTCGGGGGCCCTCCTACGAGCAGTACTTC.

This clonotype was detected ten times or more. The chain couples TRBV6-6 to TRBJ2-5; 9 nucleotides match TRBD1. V lost 0 bases, J lost 4 bases, and 3 bases stayed unmatched. From germline, CDR1 is MNHNY and CDR2 SVGAGI (reference sequence). CDR3 length equals 15 residues. This CDR3 is CASSYSGTGRETQYF. CDR3 coding DNA: TGTGCCAGCAGTTACTCAGGGACAGGGAGAGAGACCCAGTACTTC.

This clonotype was seen only a few times. V and J are TRBV20-1 and TRBJ2-2, with TRBD1 as a possible D gene (6 bases). This CDR3 contains 17 residues. Trimming pared 3 bases from V and 2 bases from J, leaving 19 bases between. Germline CDR1 reads DFQATT; CDR2 reads SNEGSKA (reference sequence). CDR3 sequence: CSASNLLRGHNTGELFF. The CDR3 region has the DNA TGCAGTGCTAGCAACCTCCTTAGGGGACATAACACCGGGGAGCTGTTTTTT.

The chain uses TRBV29-1 and TRBJ2-2; no reliable D call. Trimming pared 5 bases from V and 6 bases from J, leaving 7 bases between. Germline CDR1 is SQVTM and CDR2 is ANQGSEA. The CDR3 has 11 residues. CDR3 nucleotide sequence: TGCAGCGTTAAGGATGCCGGGGAGCTGTTTTTT. Amino acids: CSVKDAGELFF.

This clonotype was recorded a few times. The chain's CDR3 is CAISEGGLGQPQHF. Here the CDR3 DNA reads TGTGCCATCAGTGAAGGGGGGCTGGGACAGCCCCAGCATTTT. The chain joins TRBV10-3 to TRBJ1-5, with a weak D call TRBD1 (6 bases). V lost 3 bases, J lost 7 bases, and 13 bases lay in between. This CDR3 has 14 amino acids. Germline loops: CDR1 ENHRY, CDR2 SYGVKD.

This chain joins TRBV5-1 and TRBJ2-6; 7 positions agree with TRBD2. This CDR3 spans 16 amino acids. V lost 0 bases to trimming and J lost 0 bases; unmatched junction nucleotides: 0. Germline CDR1 and CDR2: SGHRS and YFSETQ. CDR3 sequence reads: CASSLGTSSGANVLTF. The CDR3 DNA reads TGCGCCAGCAGCTTGGGGACTAGCTCTGGGGCCAACGTCCTGACTTTC.

This clonotype was picked up many times. V and J are TRBV11-2 and TRBJ1-2; 7 nucleotides match TRBD1. V lost 5 bases to trimming and J lost 4 bases; unmatched junction nucleotides: 7. The CDR3 sequence is 14 residues long. Germline V gene data show CDR1 as SGHAT and CDR2 as FQNNGV. In nucleotides, the CDR3 is TGTGCCAGCAGCGCCGGGACAGAGGGCTATGGCTACACCTTC. Encoded protein: CASSAGTEGYGYTF.

This clonotype was observed many times. The rearrangement links TRBV7-9 to TRBJ2-1, with TRBD1 matching over 9 bases. The CDR3 is made up of 17 amino acids. Trimming cost V 2 bases and J 6 bases; bases outside gene matches: 11. The germline CDR1 and CDR2 sequences are SEHNR and FQNEAQ (reference sequence). The CDR3 loop is CASSLQLGTGMGNEQFF. In DNA, the CDR3 is TGTGCCAGCAGCTTACAGCTCGGGACAGGGATGGGCAATGAGCAGTTCTTC.

This clonotype has a count of ten or more. V is TRBV5-8 and J is TRBJ1-1; tentatively, D is TRBD1 (6 bases). Trimming removed 4 bases from V and 0 bases from J, with 22 bases in between. This CDR3 contains 18 residues. Per germline, CDR1 SGHTS and CDR2 YDEGEE. CDR3 nucleotide sequence: TGTGCCAGCAGCCACCCCCTTACAGACAGGACAATGAACACTGAAGCTTTCTTT. Translated, it gives CASSHPLTDRTMNTEAFF.

This clonotype was seen a handful of times. This CDR3 reads CASSYSPKGAPHGYTF. In DNA, the CDR3 is TGCGCCAGCAGCTATTCCCCGAAGGGGGCGCCCCATGGCTACACCTTC. The chain recombines TRBV5-1 with TRBJ1-2; 7 bases fit TRBD1. The V segment lost 3 bases and the J segment 6 bases; nucleotides outside the gene matches: 14. Looked up from germline, CDR1 is SGHRS and CDR2 is YFSETQ. The CDR3 is 16 residues long.

This clonotype occurred a few times. This chain connects TRBV4-2 to TRBJ1-1; D gene unclear. Germline CDR1 is LGHNA and CDR2 is YNFKEQ. The CDR3 is made up of 16 amino acids. Trimming removed 1 base from V and 1 base from J, with 13 bases in between. The CDR3 loop reads CASSQGFEGGNTEAFF. CDR3 bases: TGTGCCAGCAGCCAAGGTTTCGAGGGAGGGAACACTGAAGCTTTCTTT.

This sequence joins TRBV4-2 and TRBJ1-5; 7 nucleotides agree with TRBD1. V lost 3 bases and J lost 2; bases outside the gene matches: 7. Germline loops: CDR1 LGHNA, CDR2 YNFKEQ. The length of the CDR3 is 16 residues. The CDR3 protein is CASSQGTVMGNQPQHF. DNA for the CDR3: TGTGCCAGCAGCCAGGGGACAGTTATGGGCAATCAGCCCCAGCATTTT.

This chain connects TRBV6-1 to TRBJ2-5; no clear D gene. Germline V gives CDR1 MNHNS, CDR2 SASEGT. V lost 5 bases and J lost 0, with 16 bases in between. This CDR3 is built from 16 residues. For the CDR3, the DNA is TGTGCCAGCAGTACTACGGGTTACATGTACCAAGAGACCCAGTACTTC. Protein product: CASSTTGYMYQETQYF.